This T cell receptor (beta chain) was identified during a study of preoperative IRX-2 immunotherapy in early breast cancer. Documented treatment: preoperative locoregional IRX-2 cytokine immunotherapy. Method: immunoSEQ multiplex PCR; TCRdb's copy keeps in-frame clones and lacks some. The sample lists some 99,000 clones; 80% to 90% were seen once. The sequencing here drew on tumor tissue, taken after IRX-2 immunotherapy. The sequence was obtained from a human donor with breast cancer.

The CDR3 DNA sequence: TGCGCCAGCAGCTTTTCCGGGACAATGGACAATGAGCAGTTCTTC. Protein product: CASSFSGTMDNEQFF. The rearrangement uses TRBV5-1 and TRBJ2-1; a possible D gene is TRBD1 (6 bases). This CDR3 contains 15 residues. Trimming took 2 bases from V and 5 from J, leaving 14 bases between them. Germline CDR1 and CDR2: SGHRS and YFSETQ.